This T cell receptor beta chain stems from a study of shared clonotypes between healthy human individuals. Trimming cost V 5 bases and J 4 bases; bases outside gene matches: 10. CDR3 length: 15 amino acids. Germline loops: CDR1 LNHDA, CDR2 SQIVND (reference sequence). Some clones are missing from TCRdb's copy, which holds only in-frame ones; the method was immunoSEQ multiplex PCR. The data show over a million clones, approximately 76% seen once. Sequencing was done on a sample of memory CD4+ T cells sorted from blood. As to subset: CD45RA-negative fraction. The gene calls are TRBV19 and TRBJ1-2; the match to TRBD1 covers 7 bases. The sequence was obtained from a young man in good health. The CDR3 sequence: CASSSTGEEVYGYTF. CDR3 DNA: TGTGCCAGTAGTTCTACAGGGGAAGAGGTCTATGGCTACACCTTC.